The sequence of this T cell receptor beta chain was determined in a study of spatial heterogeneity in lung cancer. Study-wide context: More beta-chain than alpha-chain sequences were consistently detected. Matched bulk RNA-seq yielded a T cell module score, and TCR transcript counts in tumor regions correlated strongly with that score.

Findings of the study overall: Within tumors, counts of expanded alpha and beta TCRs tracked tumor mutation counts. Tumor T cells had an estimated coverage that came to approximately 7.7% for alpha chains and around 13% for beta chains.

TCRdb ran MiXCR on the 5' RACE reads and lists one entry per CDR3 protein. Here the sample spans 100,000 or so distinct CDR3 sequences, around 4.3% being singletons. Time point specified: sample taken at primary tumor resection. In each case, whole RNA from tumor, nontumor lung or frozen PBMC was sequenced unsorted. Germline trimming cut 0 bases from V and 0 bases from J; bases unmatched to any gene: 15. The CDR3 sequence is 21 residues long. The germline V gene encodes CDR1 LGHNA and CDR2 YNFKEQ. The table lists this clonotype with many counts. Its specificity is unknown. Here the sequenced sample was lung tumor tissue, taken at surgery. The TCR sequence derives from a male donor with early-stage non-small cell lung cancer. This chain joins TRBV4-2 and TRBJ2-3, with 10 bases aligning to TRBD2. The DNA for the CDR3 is TGTGCCAGCAGCCAAGACCCGAAGACTAGCGGGTTATTAACTAGCACAGATACGCAGTATTTT. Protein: CASSQDPKTSGLLTSTDTQYF.